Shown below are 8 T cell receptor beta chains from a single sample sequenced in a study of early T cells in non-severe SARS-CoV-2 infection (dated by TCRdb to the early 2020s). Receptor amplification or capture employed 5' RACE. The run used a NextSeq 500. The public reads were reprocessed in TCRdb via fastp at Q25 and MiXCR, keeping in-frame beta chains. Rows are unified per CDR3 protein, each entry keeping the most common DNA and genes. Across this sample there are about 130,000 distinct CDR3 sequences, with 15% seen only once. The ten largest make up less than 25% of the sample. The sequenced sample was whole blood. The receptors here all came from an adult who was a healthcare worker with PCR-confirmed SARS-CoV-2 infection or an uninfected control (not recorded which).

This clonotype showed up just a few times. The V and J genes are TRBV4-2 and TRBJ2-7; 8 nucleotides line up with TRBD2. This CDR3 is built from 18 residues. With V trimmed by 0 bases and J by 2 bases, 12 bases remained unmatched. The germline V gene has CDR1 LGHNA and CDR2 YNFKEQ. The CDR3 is CASSQEDPSGGYPYEQYF. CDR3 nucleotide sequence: TGTGCCAGCAGCCAAGAAGATCCAAGCGGGGGTTACCCCTACGAGCAGTACTTC.

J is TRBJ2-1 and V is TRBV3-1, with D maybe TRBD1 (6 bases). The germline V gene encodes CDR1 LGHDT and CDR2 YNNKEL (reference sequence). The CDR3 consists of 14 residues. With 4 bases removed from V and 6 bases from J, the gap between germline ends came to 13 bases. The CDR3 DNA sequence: TGTGCCAGCAGCCGATCCGGGACATTCAATGAGCAGTTCTTC. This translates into CASSRSGTFNEQFF.

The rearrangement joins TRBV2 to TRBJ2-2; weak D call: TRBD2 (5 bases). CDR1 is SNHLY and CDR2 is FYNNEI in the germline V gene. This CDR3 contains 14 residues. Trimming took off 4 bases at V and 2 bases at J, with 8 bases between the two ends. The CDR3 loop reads CASSAGLNTGELFF. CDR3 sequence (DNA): TGTGCCAGCAGTGCAGGACTTAACACCGGGGAGCTGTTTTTT.

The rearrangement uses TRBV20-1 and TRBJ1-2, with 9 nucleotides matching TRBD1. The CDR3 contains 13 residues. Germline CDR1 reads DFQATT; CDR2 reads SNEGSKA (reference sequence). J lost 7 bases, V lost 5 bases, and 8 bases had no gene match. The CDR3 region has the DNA TGCAGTGCTCCAACCGGGACAGGGAGTGGCTACACCTTC. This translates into CSAPTGTGSGYTF.

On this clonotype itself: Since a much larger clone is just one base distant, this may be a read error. The CDR3 reads CASSLNRRTDTQYF. CDR3 in DNA: TGTGCCAGCAGCTTAAACAGGCGCACAGATACGCAGTATTTT. The chain has TRBV7-2 and TRBJ2-3, with D possibly TRBD1 on 5 matching bases. In germline, CDR1 is SGHTA, CDR2 FQGNSA. Trimming removed 2 bases from V and 1 base from J, with 7 bases in between. This CDR3 spans 14 amino acids.

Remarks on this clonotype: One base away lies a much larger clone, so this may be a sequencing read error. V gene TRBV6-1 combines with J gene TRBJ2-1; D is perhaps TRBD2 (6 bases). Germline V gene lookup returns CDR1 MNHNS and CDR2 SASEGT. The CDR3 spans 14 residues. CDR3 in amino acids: CASRRDSAWSEQIF. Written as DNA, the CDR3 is TGTGCCAGCCGAAGGGACTCCGCCTGGAGTGAGCAGATCTTC.

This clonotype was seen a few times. The CDR3 nucleotides are TGTGCCAGCAGTGAGACAGGCTCCTCTGGAAACACCATATATTTT. Translating it yields CASSETGSSGNTIYF. The chain links TRBV7-9 to TRBJ1-3; tentatively, D is TRBD1 (6 bases). The germline CDR1 and CDR2 sequences are SEHNR and FQNEAQ (reference sequence). The germline V and J ends were trimmed by 6 bases and 0 bases, with 12 bases remaining between them. The CDR3 length is 15 residues.

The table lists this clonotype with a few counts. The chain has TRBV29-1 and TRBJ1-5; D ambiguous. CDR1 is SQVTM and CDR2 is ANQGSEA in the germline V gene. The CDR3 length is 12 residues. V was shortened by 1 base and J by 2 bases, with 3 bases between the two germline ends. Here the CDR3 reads CSVEGGNQPQHF. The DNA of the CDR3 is TGCAGCGTTGAAGGAGGCAATCAGCCCCAGCATTTT.